This TCR beta chain derives from a study of shared clonotypes between healthy human individuals. About the study: Per donor, CD8 memory used one plate, CD8 naive used two, CD4 memory used three and CD4 naive used three.

None of the donors, who were healthy HIV-negative adults, had recently had acute infections or vaccinations. Sequencing used immunoSEQ multiplex PCR; TCRdb keeps in-frame clones, though not all of them. The sample shows around 1,000,000 clones, approximately 80% of them seen only once. Overall study findings and caveats: The study generally estimated greater richness for naive than memory subsets. Non-shared clonotypes had lower generation probabilities than clonotypes shared by all four sorted-subset donors.

From germline, CDR1 is SGHTA and CDR2 FQGNSA. Trimming shortened V by 1 base and J by 10 bases, and 16 bases separated the two germline ends. The CDR3 length is 14 residues. This clone was detected only a few times. Its antigen remains unidentified. The chain has TRBV7-2 and TRBJ1-1, with D possibly matching TRBD1 (6 bases). Material: memory CD4+ T cells from PBMCs. As to subset: CD45RA-negative fraction. The sequence derives from a young man in good health. Some clones in this sample may be carry-over from other donors' samples. The CDR3 sequence: CASSLVVGGGGAFF. The CDR3 DNA reads as TGTGCCAGCAGCTTAGTCGTAGGGGGAGGGGGAGCTTTCTTT.